Shown below are 17 T cell receptor beta chains from a single sample sequenced in a study of blood T cell repertoires in COVID-19. Data came from immunoSEQ multiplex PCR; TCRdb stores just in-frame clones and leaves some out. The table includes some 300,000 clones, around 90% detected once. Sequencing used peripheral blood. The receptors stem from a woman between 45 and 60 years old with COVID-19, enrolled during active disease.

The rearrangement joins TRBV30 to TRBJ2-7, with 8 bases matching TRBD1. This CDR3 comprises 13 residues. V trimming: 3 bases; J trimming: 5 bases; junction bases outside the gene matches: 6. Per germline, CDR1 GTSNPN and CDR2 SVGIG (reference sequence). Here the CDR3 reads CAWSQGAPDEQYF. CDR3 in DNA: TGTGCCTGGAGCCAGGGGGCGCCAGACGAGCAGTACTTC.

V gene TRBV29-1 combines with J gene TRBJ2-7; D is perhaps TRBD2 (6 bases). V shed 7 bases and J shed 5 bases, with 21 bases lying between them. The germline CDR1 and CDR2 sequences are SQVTM and ANQGSEA. The CDR3 contains 14 residues. The CDR3 loop is CSARKREVSDEQYF. For the CDR3, the DNA is TGCAGCGCTAGAAAGAGGGAGGTTTCAGACGAGCAGTACTTC.

This clone appeared a single time. The J gene is TRBJ1-4, the V gene TRBV3-1 (or the pseudogene TRBV3-2); D possibly corresponds to TRBD1 (5 bases). V lost 4 bases and J 4 bases, leaving 22 bases between the germline ends. CDR3 length equals 18 residues. The germline CDR1 and CDR2 sequences are LGHDT and YNNKEL (reference sequence). As DNA, the CDR3 is TGTGCCAGCAGCCGCAGGTGGGTTCGACAGATTAATAATGAAAAACTGTTTTTT. Its translation: CASSRRWVRQINNEKLFF.

V and J are TRBV15 and TRBJ2-1; possible D gene TRBD1, 6 bases. From germline, CDR1 is LNHNV and CDR2 YYDKDF (reference sequence). The CDR3 is made up of 17 amino acids. Trimming pared 0 bases from V and 5 bases from J, leaving 17 bases between. CDR3: CATSREGAGAVNNEQFF. The CDR3 DNA sequence: TGTGCCACCAGCAGAGAGGGGGCTGGGGCCGTCAACAATGAGCAGTTCTTC.

This clone was seen a few times. Additional DNA sequences in this sample encode the identical CDR3. Here the CDR3 reads CASSGQGAYEQYF. The CDR3 nucleotides read TGTGCCAGCAGCGGACAGGGGGCGTACGAGCAGTACTTC. This sequence joins TRBV9 and TRBJ2-7; TRBD1 agrees at 10 bases. This CDR3 region has 13 residues. J was trimmed by 4 bases and V by 3 bases; bases with no gene match: 1. Germline V CDR1 and CDR2: SGDLS, YYNGEE.

This clone was seen more than once but under ten times. The rearrangement joins TRBV3-1 (or the pseudogene TRBV3-2) to TRBJ2-1; 13 nucleotides align to TRBD2. Trimming at V came to 4 bases and at J to 6 bases, leaving 6 bases not matched to a gene. CDR3 length: 16 amino acids. CDR1 LGHDT and CDR2 YNNKEL come from the germline V gene (reference sequence). The CDR3 sequence is CASSRGLAGALNEQFF. Here the CDR3 DNA reads TGTGCCAGCAGCCGTGGACTAGCGGGAGCCCTCAATGAGCAGTTCTTC.

This clone was found once. DNA for the CDR3: TGTGCCAGCTCACCATTCCTAGCGGGGAGCTACAATGAGCAGTTCTTC. Its translation is CASSPFLAGSYNEQFF. V usage is TRBV18 and J usage is TRBJ2-1, with 9 bases lining up with TRBD2. CDR3 length equals 16 residues. Per the germline V gene, CDR1 is KGHSH and CDR2 is LQKENI. Trimming removed 2 bases from V and 3 bases from J; junction bases left unmatched: 5.

This sequence joins TRBV24-1 and TRBJ2-3, with 7 bases that match TRBD2. From germline, CDR1 is KGHDR and CDR2 SFDVKD. The CDR3 loop spans 15 amino acids. Unmatched junction bases numbered 4, after V lost 4 bases and J lost 1 base. This chain's CDR3 is CATSEGGSGTDTQYF. Written as DNA, the CDR3 is TGTGCCACCAGTGAGGGGGGGTCTGGCACAGATACGCAGTATTTT.

The chain recombines TRBV5-4 with TRBJ2-3; TRBD2 agrees at 7 bases. This CDR3 has 15 residues. CDR1 is SGHNT and CDR2 is YYREEE in the germline V gene (reference sequence). V was pared by 4 bases and J by 4 bases, with 9 bases of the junction left unmatched. CDR3 in amino acids: CASSKREGDADTQYF. CDR3 nucleotides: TGTGCCAGCAGCAAGCGGGAAGGGGATGCAGATACGCAGTATTTT.

The gene calls are TRBV18 and TRBJ1-1; D is uncertain. V dropped 3 bases and J dropped 3 bases, with 11 bases sitting between them. The germline V gene encodes CDR1 KGHSH and CDR2 LQKENI. The CDR3 is 14 amino acids. The CDR3: CASSPRGTDTEAFF. The CDR3 DNA sequence: TGTGCCAGCTCACCTCGGGGAACCGACACTGAAGCTTTCTTT.

The chain has TRBV12-3 or TRBV12-4 and TRBJ2-1; no definite D call. The germline V and J ends were trimmed by 4 bases and 4 bases, with 8 bases remaining between them. The CDR3 contains 13 residues. CDR3 DNA: TGTGCCAGCAGTTCCGTACTTTACAATGAGCAGTTCTTC. It codes for CASSSVLYNEQFF.

The table lists this clone with a count of one. The chain combines TRBV18 with TRBJ1-5, with D perhaps TRBD1 (5 bases). Germline V lookup: CDR1 KGHSH, CDR2 LQKENI. V was trimmed by 2 bases and J by 7 bases, leaving 18 bases between them. CDR3 size: 16 residues. CDR3 nucleotides: TGTGCCAGCTCACCATTGGGCAGGGTAGGGCTACAGCCCCAGCATTTT. Its protein is CASSPLGRVGLQPQHF.

V gene TRBV6-2 or TRBV6-3 combines with J gene TRBJ2-7; D is perhaps TRBD2 (6 bases). Per germline, CDR1 MNHEY and CDR2 SVGEGT. This CDR3 is built from 15 residues. Trimming took 0 bases from V and 3 from J, leaving 12 bases between them. CDR3 loop: CASSYSMEGFYEQYF. In DNA form, the CDR3 reads TGTGCCAGCAGTTACTCGATGGAGGGCTTCTACGAGCAGTACTTC.

The chain is built from TRBV6-4 and TRBJ1-2; possible D gene TRBD1, 5 bases. The CDR3 is 12 residues long. Germline V gene data show CDR1 as MRHNA and CDR2 as SNTAGT. The germline V and J ends were trimmed by 4 bases and 5 bases, with 8 bases remaining between them. CDR3 nucleotide sequence: TGTGCCAGCAGTGGGGGGGAGTATGGCTACACCTTC. Its translation is CASSGGEYGYTF.

This chain joins TRBV28 and TRBJ1-3; TRBD1 matches at 12 bases. This CDR3 is built from 15 residues. Germline CDR1 reads MDHEN; CDR2 reads SYDVKM. V gave up 6 bases and J gave up 7 bases; unmatched junction bases: 7. The CDR3 protein is CASRPTGQGANTIYF. The CDR3 DNA sequence: TGTGCCAGCAGACCCACGGGACAGGGGGCGAACACCATATATTTT.

This clone was recorded a few times. This chain links TRBV3-1 (or the pseudogene TRBV3-2) with TRBJ2-2; D ambiguous. CDR1 is LGHDT and CDR2 is YNNKEL in the germline V gene (reference sequence). V lost 4 bases to trimming and J lost 10 bases, with 13 bases between them. This CDR3 has 13 amino acids. CDR3 loop: CASSLDLHEELFF. CDR3 nucleotides: TGTGCCAGCAGCCTTGACTTACACGAGGAGCTGTTTTTT.

The rearrangement uses TRBV5-1 and TRBJ2-7; TRBD1 might be the D (5 bases). The CDR3 contains 15 residues. V was trimmed by 4 bases and J by 5 bases, leaving 19 bases between them. Per germline, CDR1 SGHRS and CDR2 YFSETQ. The CDR3 here is CASSRGDGASHEQYF. CDR3 nucleotide sequence: TGCGCCAGCAGCCGTGGTGATGGGGCGAGCCACGAGCAGTACTTC.